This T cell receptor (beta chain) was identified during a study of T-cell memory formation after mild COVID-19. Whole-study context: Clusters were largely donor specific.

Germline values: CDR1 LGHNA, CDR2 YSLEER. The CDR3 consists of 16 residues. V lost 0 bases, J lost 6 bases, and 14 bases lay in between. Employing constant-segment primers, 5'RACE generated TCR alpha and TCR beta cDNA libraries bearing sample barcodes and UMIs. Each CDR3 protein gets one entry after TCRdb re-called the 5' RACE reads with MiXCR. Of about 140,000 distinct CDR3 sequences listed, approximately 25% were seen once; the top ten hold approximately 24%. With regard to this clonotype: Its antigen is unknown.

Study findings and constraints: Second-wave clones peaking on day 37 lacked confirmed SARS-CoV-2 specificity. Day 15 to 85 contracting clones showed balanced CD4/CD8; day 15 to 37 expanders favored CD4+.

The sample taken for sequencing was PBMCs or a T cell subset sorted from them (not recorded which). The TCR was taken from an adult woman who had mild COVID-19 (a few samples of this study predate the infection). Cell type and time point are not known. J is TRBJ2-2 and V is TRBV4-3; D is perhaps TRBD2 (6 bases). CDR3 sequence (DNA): TGCGCCAGCAGCCAAGATAGTGGAGGGGTCGCCGGGGAGCTGTTTTTT. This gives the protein CASSQDSGGVAGELFF.